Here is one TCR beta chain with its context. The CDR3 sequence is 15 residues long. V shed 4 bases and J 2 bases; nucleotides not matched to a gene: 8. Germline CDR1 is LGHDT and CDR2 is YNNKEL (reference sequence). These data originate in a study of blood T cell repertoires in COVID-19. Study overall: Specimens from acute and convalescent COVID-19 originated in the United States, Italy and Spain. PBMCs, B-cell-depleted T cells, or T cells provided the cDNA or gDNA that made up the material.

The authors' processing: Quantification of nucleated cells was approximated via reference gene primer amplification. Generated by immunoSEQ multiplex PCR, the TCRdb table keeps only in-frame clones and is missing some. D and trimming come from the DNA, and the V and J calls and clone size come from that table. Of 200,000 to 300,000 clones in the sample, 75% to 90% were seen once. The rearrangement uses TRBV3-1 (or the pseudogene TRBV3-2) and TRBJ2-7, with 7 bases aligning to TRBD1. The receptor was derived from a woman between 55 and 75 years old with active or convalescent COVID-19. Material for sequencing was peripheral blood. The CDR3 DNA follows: TGTGCCAGCAGCCCCCCCGGGACAGCCCCCTACGAGCAGTACTTC. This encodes CASSPPGTAPYEQYF.